This is a list of T cell receptor beta chains from one sample in a study of CD8+ T cells in alopecia areata. The method was immunoSEQ multiplex PCR; TCRdb's version includes in-frame clones alone and lacks a portion of them. The sample has some 80,000 clones, approximately 66% seen once. The material sequenced was CD8+ T cells sorted from blood, taken at week 24, from a patient treated with tofacitinib. The origin of the receptors is a human donor with alopecia areata. Both conserved end residues are part of each CDR3. A D gene is named only where the DNA matches it firmly. Clone size is stated in some rows and not others, as once, few, many or a class when expanded.

>.|14|.|TRBV7-2|TRBJ1-2
TGTGCCAGCAGCCAAACTGCCCCGGACGATGGCTACACCTTC
CASSQTAPDDGYTF
>.|13|.|TRBV13|TRBJ1-1
TGTGCCAGCAGCTTAGAAGAGAACACTGAAGCTTTCTTT
CASSLEENTEAFF
>TRBD1|15|.|TRBV4-1|TRBJ1-4
TGCGCCAGCAGCCAAGAGCAGGGGGCGGATGAAAAACTGTTTTTT
CASSQEQGADEKLFF
>.|15|.|TRBV25-1|TRBJ2-1
TGTGCCAGCAGTGAAGGCAGGGGTCTCAGTAATGAGCAGTTCTTC
CASSEGRGLSNEQFF
>.|20|.|TRBV27|TRBJ2-6
TGTGCCAGCAGTTTACAAAGAAGAATTGACAGAGCTTCTGGGGCCAACGTCCTGACTTTC
CASSLQRRIDRASGANVLTF
>.|14|.|TRBV2|TRBJ2-7
TGTGCCAGCAGCTTTAGAGGTGGCGCCTACGAGCAGTACTTC
CASSFRGGAYEQYF
>.|15|few|TRBV6-4|TRBJ2-3
TGTGCCAGCAGTGACTCGAACGGGGGGCCTGATACGCAGTATTTT
CASSDSNGGPDTQYF
>.|16|few|TRBV5-1|TRBJ2-3
TGCGCCAGCAGCTTGGGAGCTAGTCCAAGCACAGATACGCAGTATTTT
CASSLGASPSTDTQYF
>.|11|.|TRBV20-1|TRBJ1-2
TGCAGTGCTACTAGGCCCTATGGCTACACCTTC
CSATRPYGYTF
>.|15|.|TRBV7-6|TRBJ2-1
TGTGCCAGCAGCTTAGCGCTGACTACTTACAATGAGCAGTTCTTC
CASSLALTTYNEQFF
>.|15|.|TRBV6-1|TRBJ1-1
TGTGCCAGCAGCGACGCGGACAGTAGTGGCACTGAAGCTTTCTTT
CASSDADSSGTEAFF
>TRBD2|14|.|TRBV10-3|TRBJ2-7
TGTGCCATCAGTGGGACTAGCGGATCCTACGAGCAGTACTTC
CAISGTSGSYEQYF
>TRBD1|16|.|TRBV5-1|TRBJ2-1
TGCGCCAGCAGCCTGGGACAGCTAATTCCCTACAATGAGCAGTTCTTC
CASSLGQLIPYNEQFF
>.|14|.|TRBV29-1|TRBJ1-1
TGCAGCGTCCGGGAACAGGGCGGGAACACTGAAGCTTTCTTT
CSVREQGGNTEAFF
>TRBD1|15|.|TRBV27|TRBJ2-1
TGTGCCAGCAAACTTTCAGGGGGCAGGTCGGGCGAGCAGTTCTTC
CASKLSGGRSGEQFF
>.|15|.|TRBV4-1|TRBJ1-3
TGCGCCAGCAGCCAAGCAGGGGTCTCTGGAAACACCATATATTTT
CASSQAGVSGNTIYF
>.|14|.|TRBV13|TRBJ1-2
TGTGCCAGCAGCTTAACCGAAACCGAGGCTGGCTACACCTTC
CASSLTETEAGYTF
>.|11|.|TRBV5-4|TRBJ2-7
TGTGCCAGCAGCTTCGCCAACGAGCAGTACTTC
CASSFANEQYF
>.|14|.|TRBV4-3|TRBJ1-1
TGCGCCAGCAGCCAAGTGGGAGGGAACACTGAAGCTTTCTTT
CASSQVGGNTEAFF
>TRBD1|16|.|TRBV29-1|TRBJ2-7
TGCAGCGTTGGAGGACAGGCCTCCCTTGGCTCCTACGAGCAGTACTTC
CSVGGQASLGSYEQYF
>.|14|.|TRBV28|TRBJ2-7
TGTGCCAGCAGTTTTAGGCAGCGGCCCTACGAGCAGTACTTC
CASSFRQRPYEQYF
>.|15|.|TRBV29-1|TRBJ1-2
TGCAGCGCCAATTTACGGGACGGATCTATTTTTGGGTACACCTTC
CSANLRDGSIFGYTF
>TRBD1|15|.|TRBV4-3|TRBJ1-2
TGCGCCAGCAGCCATGACGGGACAGGGGCCTATGGCTACACCTTC
CASSHDGTGAYGYTF
>TRBD1|13|.|TRBV27|TRBJ1-6
TGTGCCAGCAGCTTACAGGGGGATTCACCCCTCCACTTT
CASSLQGDSPLHF
>TRBD2|17|.|TRBV7-2|TRBJ2-5
TGTGCCAGCAGCTCCAGGACTAGCGGGAGAGTGGCGGAGACCCAGTACTTC
CASSSRTSGRVAETQYF
>.|14|.|TRBV2|TRBJ1-5
TGTGCCAGCAGCCCCATCCAGTCACACCAGCCCCAGCATTTT
CASSPIQSHQPQHF
>TRBD1|15|once|TRBV6-9|TRBJ1-2
TGTGCCAGCAGTTACTCGGGACAGGAGAACTATGGCTACACCTTC
CASSYSGQENYGYTF
>TRBD2|16|medium-sized|TRBV11-2|TRBJ2-5
TGTGCCAGCAGCCCAACTTTTAGCGGGGTCCAAGAGACCCAGTACTTC
CASSPTFSGVQETQYF
>.|13|.|TRBV2|TRBJ2-5
TGTGCCAGCAGAAACAGGGTGGGAGAGACCCAGTACTTC
CASRNRVGETQYF
>TRBD1|16|once|TRBV7-6|TRBJ1-2
TGTGCCAGCAGCTTCGCTCAGGGGGTCCCTAACTATGGCTACACCTTC
CASSFAQGVPNYGYTF
>TRBD1|15|.|TRBV9|TRBJ2-7
TGTGCCAGCAGCGTAGGACAGGGCGCTACCTACGAGCAGTACTTC
CASSVGQGATYEQYF
>.|16|few|TRBV4-1|TRBJ1-2
TGCGCCAGCAGCTTACTACCGCGACAGGAGGACTATGGCTACACCTTC
CASSLLPRQEDYGYTF
>.|16|few|TRBV14|TRBJ2-6
TGTGCCAGCAGCCAAGTATCTTTCTCTGGGGCCAACGTCCTGACTTTC
CASSQVSFSGANVLTF
>.|13|.|TRBV27|TRBJ2-7
TGTGCCAGCAGTCCCCAGGGGGGTAGCGAGCAGTACTTC
CASSPQGGSEQYF
>TRBD1|13|.|TRBV28|TRBJ1-1
TGTGCCAGCAGGCTAGGGGGCGCCGCTGAAGCTTTCTTT
CASRLGGAAEAFF
>TRBD1|14|.|TRBV10-3|TRBJ2-1
TGTGCCACCCGGGACAGGGGAGATTACAATGAGCAGTTCTTC
CATRDRGDYNEQFF
>TRBD1|17|.|TRBV29-1|TRBJ2-6
TGCAGCGTTGAAGTATGGGACAGCCGAGTTAAGGCCAACGTCCTGACTTTC
CSVEVWDSRVKANVLTF
>.|13|.|TRBV27|TRBJ1-5
TGTGCCAGCAGCCGGTCTAGCAATCAGCCCCAGCATTTT
CASSRSSNQPQHF
>TRBD2|16|.|TRBV4-3|TRBJ2-2
TGCGCCAGCAGCCAAATAAGCGGGGGCCACACCGGGGAGCTGTTTTTT
CASSQISGGHTGELFF
>TRBD2|15|.|TRBV27|TRBJ2-2
TGTGCCAGCAGTTTATCGACCGGGAGGAAAGGGGAGCTGTTTTTT
CASSLSTGRKGELFF
>.|14|.|TRBV5-6|TRBJ2-1
TGTGCCAGCAGCTTCCGGGGACTCTACAATGAGCAGTTCTTC
CASSFRGLYNEQFF
>TRBD1|16|once|TRBV6-6|TRBJ2-6
TGTGCCACCGGTCGGACAGGTCGATCTGGGGCCAACGTCCTGACTTTC
CATGRTGRSGANVLTF
>TRBD1|14|.|TRBV5-5|TRBJ1-1
TGTGCCAGCAGCGGAACGACAGGGGGGACTGAAGCTTTCTTT
CASSGTTGGTEAFF
>.|14|few|TRBV9|TRBJ2-1
TGTGCCAGCACCCCTGGGTGGGGGAACGATGAGCAGTTCTTC
CASTPGWGNDEQFF
>.|15|.|TRBV5-6|TRBJ1-5
TGTGCCAGCAGCTATGCCGGGACATTGAATCAGCCCCAGCATTTT
CASSYAGTLNQPQHF
>.|12|few|TRBV5-1|TRBJ2-5
TGCGCCAGCAGCGAGTGGGGGGAGACCCAGTACTTC
CASSEWGETQYF
>.|12|once|TRBV7-9|TRBJ2-7
TGTGCCAGCAGCCGGTGGGGGGAGGAGCAGTACTTC
CASSRWGEEQYF
>.|14|.|TRBV25-1|TRBJ1-6
TGTGCCAGCAGTCAGGGGCAGGGCAATTCACCCCTCCACTTT
CASSQGQGNSPLHF
>.|18|.|TRBV2|TRBJ1-5
TGTGCCAGCAGCCAGTCTACGGGCAGGGGACGTAGCAATCAGCCCCAGCATTTT
CASSQSTGRGRSNQPQHF
>.|12|.|TRBV5-6|TRBJ2-1
TGTGCCAGCAGCCACAAGTACAATGAGCAGTTCTTC
CASSHKYNEQFF
>TRBD1|14|large|TRBV27|TRBJ2-1
TGTGCCAGCAGCCCCGGACAGGAGAACAATGAGCAGTTCTTC
CASSPGQENNEQFF
>.|14|.|TRBV27|TRBJ1-5
TGTGCCAGCAGGGATCCATGGGGCAATCAGCCCCAGCATTTT
CASRDPWGNQPQHF
>TRBD2|17|.|TRBV15|TRBJ2-7
TGTGCCACCAGCAGAGATCGGGGTAGCGGGAGGGCCCACGAGCAGTACTTC
CATSRDRGSGRAHEQYF
>.|17|many|TRBV10-3|TRBJ2-6
TGTGCCATCAGTGAGTCGTACAGCAGGTCTGGGGCCAACGTCCTGACTTTC
CAISESYSRSGANVLTF
>.|14|.|TRBV7-2|TRBJ1-1
TGTGCCAGCAGCTTAGGCTGGACAAACACTGAAGCTTTCTTT
CASSLGWTNTEAFF
>.|15|few|TRBV27|TRBJ2-1
TGTGCCAGCAGCTACCTAGCGAGCTCCTACAATGAGCAGTTCTTC
CASSYLASSYNEQFF
>TRBD2|14|.|TRBV19|TRBJ2-1
TGTGCCAGTAGTGGACTAGCGGTGTACAATGAGCAGTTCTTC
CASSGLAVYNEQFF
>.|13|.|TRBV4-3|TRBJ1-1
TGCGCCAGCAGCCAAGGGGCAATAACTGAAGCTTTCTTT
CASSQGAITEAFF
>.|14|.|TRBV7-9|TRBJ2-5
TGTGCCAGCAGCTTGGGGATTCCCCTCGAGACCCAGTACTTC
CASSLGIPLETQYF